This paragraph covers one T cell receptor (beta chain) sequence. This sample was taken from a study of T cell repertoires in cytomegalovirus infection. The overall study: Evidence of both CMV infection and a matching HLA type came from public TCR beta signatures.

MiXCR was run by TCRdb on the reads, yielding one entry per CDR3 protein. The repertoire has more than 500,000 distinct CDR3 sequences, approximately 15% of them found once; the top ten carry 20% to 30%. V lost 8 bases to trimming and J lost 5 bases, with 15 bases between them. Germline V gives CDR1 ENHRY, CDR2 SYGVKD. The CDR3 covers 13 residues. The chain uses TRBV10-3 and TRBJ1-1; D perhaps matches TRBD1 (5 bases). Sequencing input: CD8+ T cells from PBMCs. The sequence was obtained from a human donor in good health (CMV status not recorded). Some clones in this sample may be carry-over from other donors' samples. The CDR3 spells CAISVEGWTEAFF. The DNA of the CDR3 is TGTGCCATCTCCGTCGAGGGGTGGACTGAAGCTTTCTTT.